This passage covers 20 T cell receptor beta chains from one sample sequenced in a study of human CD4 T cells and Enterobacteriaceae. Repertoires were generated with immunoSEQ multiplex PCR, while TCRdb's copy carries only in-frame clones and drops some. Seen here are 550 to 700 clones, around 40% observed once, and the top ten hold 35% to 40%. CFSE-low CD25+ ICOS+ proliferating activated T cells were FACS-sorted after 6-7 days. Irradiated autologous monocytes pulsed with antigen were cultured at a 2:1 ratio with CFSE-labeled memory CD4+ T cells. Memory CD4+ T cells were sorted as all CD4+ cells except CD45RA+CCR7+CD95- naive cells, over 98% pure. Sequencing was performed on bacteria-reactive CD4+ T cells grown in culture. Subset reported: CFSE-low proliferating memory CD4 T cells sorted after in vitro stimulation with a heat-inactivated bacterium or M. tuberculosis lysate. Source of these receptors: a human donor in good health.

The rearrangement joins TRBV28 to TRBJ1-6; D unresolved. This CDR3 spans 14 amino acids. Germline V gives CDR1 MDHEN, CDR2 SYDVKM. V was trimmed by 6 bases and J by 10 bases, leaving 16 bases between them. The CDR3 nucleotides read TGTGCCAGCAGCCCGCGTCGGTCGGGATCACCCCTCCACTTT. This encodes CASSPRRSGSPLHF.

This clone is classed as medium-sized. The genes are TRBV28 and TRBJ2-7; TRBD1 matches at 12 bases. Unmatched junction bases numbered 3, after V lost 7 bases and J lost 2 bases. The CDR3 consists of 14 residues. Germline values: CDR1 MDHEN, CDR2 SYDVKM. CDR3 loop: CASTGTGGAYEQYF. As DNA, the CDR3 is TGTGCCAGCACCGGGACAGGGGGCGCCTACGAGCAGTACTTC.

This clone was found a few times. The rearrangement uses TRBV6-5 and TRBJ1-5; no clear D gene. Germline CDR1 reads MNHEY; CDR2 reads SVGAGI. Trimming cost V 2 bases and J 13 bases, with 12 bases left between them. The CDR3 loop spans 12 amino acids. CDR3 loop: CASSYEAQGQHF. The CDR3 bases are TGTGCCAGCAGTTACGAGGCGCAAGGTCAGCATTTT.

This chain links TRBV18 with TRBJ2-7; tentative D call: TRBD2 (5 bases). Deletions cut 6 bases from V and 2 bases from J, with 8 bases between. Germline loops: CDR1 KGHSH, CDR2 LQKENI. The CDR3 spans 12 residues. The CDR3 region has the DNA TGTGCCAGCTCCGAGGGCCCCTACGAGCAGTACTTC. Its protein product is CASSEGPYEQYF.

The chain uses TRBV6-5 and TRBJ2-3; 7 bases are shared with TRBD2. Unmatched junction bases numbered 11, after V lost 9 bases and J lost 2 bases. CDR3 length equals 15 residues. Looked up from germline, CDR1 is MNHEY and CDR2 is SVGAGI. CDR3 DNA sequence: TGTGCCAGTGCCTCATCGGGGGGAAACACAGATACGCAGTATTTT. This codes for CASASSGGNTDTQYF.

The chain uses TRBV27 and TRBJ2-7, with 7 bases lining up with TRBD2. With 2 bases clipped from V and 2 bases from J, the junction kept 0 bases outside the gene matches. The CDR3 is 13 residues long. CDR1 is MNHEY, CDR2 SMNVEV, per germline (reference sequence). CDR3 coding DNA: TGTGCCAGCAGTTTACGGGAGGCCTACGAGCAGTACTTC. Translated: CASSLREAYEQYF.

This clone was seen just once. The chain uses TRBV5-1 and TRBJ2-3; 11 positions match TRBD2. This CDR3 has 16 amino acids. V shed 4 bases and J 1 base; nucleotides not matched to a gene: 5. Germline lookup yields CDR1 SGHRS and CDR2 YFSETQ. The CDR3 coding sequence is TGCGCCAGCAGCCCGCTACTAGCGGGAGGCACAGATACGCAGTATTTT. Its translation: CASSPLLAGGTDTQYF. Looking up the rest from reference TRBV5-1 and TRBJ2-3 gives the full variable domain: KAGVTQTPRYLIKTRGQQVTLSCSPISGHRSVSWYQQTPGQGLQFLFEYFSETQRNKGNFPGRFSGRQFSNSRSEMNVSTLELGDSALYLCASSPLLAGGTDTQYFGPGTRLTVL.

The chain recombines TRBV6-6 with TRBJ1-6; 8 nucleotides match TRBD1. The germline V gene has CDR1 MNHNY and CDR2 SVGAGI (reference sequence). The V gene end was trimmed by 5 bases and the J gene end by 7 bases; junction bases not matched to a gene: 7. The CDR3 totals 15 residues. CDR3 residues: CASSGTGGRNSPLHF. The CDR3 DNA is TGTGCCAGCAGTGGTACAGGGGGGCGGAATTCACCCCTCCACTTT.

This clone turned up a few times. The rearrangement joins TRBV10-2 to TRBJ2-3; 9 bases agree with TRBD2. Germline V gene sequence: CDR1 WSHSY, CDR2 SAAADI. The CDR3 has 18 residues. The trim removed 3 bases at V and 2 bases at J, leaving 12 bases unmatched. CDR3: CASSDPFAGGVVTDTQYF. The CDR3 DNA reads as TGCGCCAGCAGTGACCCCTTCGCGGGAGGGGTAGTCACAGATACGCAGTATTTT.

The rearrangement uses TRBV6-5 and TRBJ1-2; 7 bases match TRBD1. Unmatched junction bases numbered 6, after V lost 10 bases and J lost 7 bases. The V gene's germline CDR1 is MNHEY and CDR2 SVGAGI. The CDR3 has 11 amino acids. The CDR3 region is CATQGGVGYTF. As DNA, the CDR3 is TGTGCCACCCAGGGGGGTGTTGGCTACACCTTC.

This clone was picked up a small number of times. This rearrangement joins TRBV11-2 to TRBJ2-7, with D possibly being TRBD1 or TRBD2 (5 bases each). V lost 1 base and J 2 bases, leaving 6 bases between the germline ends. The CDR3 sequence is 13 residues long. Germline CDR1 SGHAT, CDR2 FQNNGV. CDR3 amino acids: CASSLAGPYEQYF. The CDR3 nucleotides are TGTGCCAGCAGCTTAGCGGGGCCCTACGAGCAGTACTTC.

The chain recombines TRBV30 with TRBJ1-6, with unresolved D. The CDR3 contains 14 residues. CDR1 is GTSNPN and CDR2 is SVGIG in the germline V gene (reference sequence). Trimming took 2 bases from V and 6 from J, leaving 11 bases between them. CDR3: CAWSKQTANSPLHF. The CDR3 bases are TGTGCCTGGAGTAAGCAAACCGCTAATTCACCCCTCCACTTT.

The gene calls are TRBV25-1 and TRBJ1-1, with no clear D. Per germline, CDR1 MGHDK and CDR2 SYGVNS. The CDR3 has 13 amino acids. V was trimmed by 6 bases and J by 3 bases, leaving 11 bases between them. The CDR3 DNA is TGTGCCAGCAGCCGGTCGGGGTACACTGAAGCTTTCTTT. Protein sequence: CASSRSGYTEAFF.

This clone appeared a few times. V and J are TRBV1 and TRBJ2-6; the listed D gene, TRBD2, was not tested against the DNA. TRBV1 is termed a pseudogene. The CDR3 extends over 17 amino acids. CDR3 nucleotides: TGCACCAGCAGAATAGACTGTGCACAAAGTCGGGCCAACGTCCTGACTTTC. It translates to CTSRIDCAQSRANVLTF.

This clone occurred a few times. V usage is TRBV9 and J usage is TRBJ1-5; D unresolved. CDR3 length: 15 amino acids. With 0 bases removed from V and 2 bases from J, the gap between germline ends came to 9 bases. CDR1 and CDR2 from the germline V gene are SGDLS and YYNGEE. The CDR3 region is CASSVGAGGNQPQHF. The CDR3 DNA sequence: TGTGCCAGCAGCGTAGGCGCGGGTGGCAATCAGCCCCAGCATTTT.

V gene TRBV6-5 combines with J gene TRBJ2-2, with unresolved D. The V end lost 0 bases, the J end lost 3 bases, and 8 bases lay between the germline ends. CDR1 is MNHEY, CDR2 SVGAGI, per germline. The CDR3 totals 15 residues. CDR3 residues: CASSYSPGYTGELFF. The CDR3 DNA reads as TGTGCCAGCAGTTACTCCCCGGGCTACACCGGGGAGCTGTTTTTT.

This chain uses TRBV5-6 with TRBJ2-2; a possible D gene is TRBD2 (6 bases). CDR1 is SGHDT and CDR2 is YYEEEE in the germline V gene. The CDR3 is 17 amino acids. V was clipped by 0 bases and J by 1 base, with 13 bases between them. For the CDR3, the DNA is TGTGCCAGCAGCTTGGGACTAGTGATTGGGAACACCGGGGAGCTGTTTTTT. It encodes CASSLGLVIGNTGELFF. The full variable domain, with the rest looked up from reference TRBV5-6 and TRBJ2-2, is DAGVTQSPTHLIKTRGQQVTLRCSPKSGHDTVSWYQQALGQGPQFIFQYYEEEERQRGNFPDRFSGHQFPNYSSELNVNALLLGDSALYLCASSLGLVIGNTGELFFGEGSRLTVL.

The V and J genes are TRBV6-4 and TRBJ2-2; D is perhaps TRBD1 or TRBD2 (6 bases each). Germline loops: CDR1 MRHNA, CDR2 SNTAGT. The CDR3 has 14 amino acids. The V gene lost 0 bases and the J gene lost 7 bases, with 9 bases spanning the gap. For the CDR3, the DNA is TGTGCCAGCAGTGACTCGGGGGGCGACGGGGAGCTGTTTTTT. Translation gives CASSDSGGDGELFF.

This clone has more than one count but fewer than ten. The J gene is TRBJ2-6, the V gene TRBV5-1; maybe TRBD1 (6 bases). The CDR3 covers 15 residues. V was pared by 2 bases and J by 4 bases, with 10 bases between. Germline V lookup: CDR1 SGHRS, CDR2 YFSETQ. The CDR3 region has the DNA TGCGCCAGCAGCTTACAGGGTGAAGGGGCCAACGTCCTGACTTTC. This gives the protein CASSLQGEGANVLTF.

This clone came up a few times. The chain uses TRBV19 and TRBJ1-5; unclear D gene. V was shortened by 0 bases and J by 4 bases, with 7 bases between the two germline ends. The germline V gene has CDR1 LNHDA and CDR2 SQIVND (reference sequence). The CDR3 has 14 residues. The DNA for the CDR3 is TGTGCCAGTAGTATAGAAGAGGATAATCAGCCCCAGCATTTT. Its translation: CASSIEEDNQPQHF.